Following are 20 T cell receptor beta chains from one sample sequenced in a study of blood T cell repertoires in COVID-19. Clones were sequenced by immunoSEQ multiplex PCR, and TCRdb holds only the in-frame ones, with some missing. This table holds a few hundred thousand clones, about 90% found once. Sequenced sample: PBMCs or T cells enriched from blood (not recorded which). Receptors originate from a man aged 30-40 years who had recovered from COVID-19.

V usage is TRBV19 and J usage is TRBJ1-1; TRBD1 aligns across 11 bases. Unmatched junction bases numbered 13, after V lost 5 bases and J lost 11 bases. There are 15 residues in the CDR3. Germline loops: CDR1 LNHDA, CDR2 SQIVND (reference sequence). The chain's CDR3 is CASSPTGQGVVWAFF. In DNA form, the CDR3 reads TGTGCCAGTAGTCCAACGGGACAGGGGGTTGTGTGGGCTTTCTTT.

This clone has only one observation. The chain employs TRBV6-5 and TRBJ2-2; TRBD1 aligns across 7 bases. Germline V gene data show CDR1 as MNHEY and CDR2 as SVGAGI. The J segment lost 0 bases and the V segment lost 8 bases, leaving 0 bases of the junction unmatched. The CDR3 consists of 13 residues. The chain's CDR3 is CASGTANTGELFF. CDR3 sequence (DNA): TGTGCCAGCGGGACAGCGAACACCGGGGAGCTGTTTTTT.

This rearrangement joins TRBV12-5 to TRBJ2-6, with D hard to call. The germline V gene encodes CDR1 LGHNT and CDR2 FRNRAP. Trimming stripped 6 bases from V and 2 bases from J, with 20 bases between. The CDR3 covers 18 residues. The CDR3 nucleotides read TGTGCTAGTGGCCAAAGAATAAACGGAGTCCCTGGGGCCAACGTCCTGACTTTC. Translating it yields CASGQRINGVPGANVLTF.

The chain joins TRBV5-1 to TRBJ2-1; 9 nucleotides align to TRBD1. Germline V gives CDR1 SGHRS, CDR2 YFSETQ. The ends lost 4 bases at V and 7 bases at J; junction bases unmatched: 12. The CDR3 contains 16 residues. CDR3 DNA: TGCGCCAGCAGCACTGTCCCGGGACAGGGTTTGAATGAGCAGTTCTTC. Its protein product is CASSTVPGQGLNEQFF. The full variable domain, completed using reference TRBV5-1 and TRBJ2-1, is KAGVTQTPRYLIKTRGQQVTLSCSPISGHRSVSWYQQTPGQGLQFLFEYFSETQRNKGNFPGRFSGRQFSNSRSEMNVSTLELGDSALYLCASSTVPGQGLNEQFFGPGTRLTVL.

The chain recombines TRBV5-1 with TRBJ2-5, with D tentatively TRBD2 (6 bases). The length of the CDR3 is 12 residues. V dropped 4 bases and J dropped 5 bases, with 9 bases sitting between them. Germline V gene data show CDR1 as SGHRS and CDR2 as YFSETQ. The CDR3 spells CASSRREETQYF. For the CDR3, the DNA is TGCGCCAGCAGCCGGAGGGAGGAGACCCAGTACTTC.

The chain joins TRBV7-9 to TRBJ2-1, with TRBD2 matching 12 bases. The CDR3 has 17 amino acids. Germline V gene data show CDR1 as SEHNR and CDR2 as FQNEAQ (reference sequence). V shed 8 bases and J 0 bases; nucleotides not matched to a gene: 8. CDR3 sequence reads: CASARLAGVSSYNEQFF. As DNA, the CDR3 is TGTGCCAGCGCCAGACTAGCGGGGGTAAGCTCCTACAATGAGCAGTTCTTC.

The chain joins TRBV3-1 (or the pseudogene TRBV3-2) to TRBJ2-3; 7 bases align to TRBD1. In germline, CDR1 is LGHDT, CDR2 YNNKEL (reference sequence). The junction had 8 bases not matched to a gene; V was cut back by 4 bases and J by 4 bases. This CDR3 contains 15 residues. CDR3 residues: CASSPQGIEADTQYF. The CDR3 DNA reads as TGTGCCAGCAGCCCACAGGGGATTGAGGCAGATACGCAGTATTTT.

The chain has TRBV7-8 and TRBJ1-1, with TRBD1 identical over 8 bases. The CDR3 is made up of 14 amino acids. The germline gives CDR1 SGHVS, CDR2 FQNEAQ. V was clipped by 3 bases and J by 4 bases; unmatched bases: 4. The CDR3 region is CASSLDRASTEAFF. As DNA, the CDR3 is TGTGCCAGCAGCTTGGACAGGGCGAGCACTGAAGCTTTCTTT. Full variable domain (remainder filled in from reference TRBV7-8 and TRBJ1-1): GAGVSQSPRYKVAKRGQDVALRCDPISGHVSLFWYQQALGQGPEFLTYFQNEAQLDKSGLPSDRFFAERPEGSVSTLKIQRTQQEDSAVYLCASSLDRASTEAFFGQGTRLTVV.

This sequence joins TRBV30 and TRBJ1-5, with a weak D call TRBD1 (6 bases). The CDR3 loop spans 13 amino acids. V lost 2 bases to trimming and J lost 3 bases, with 8 bases between them. Germline V CDR1 and CDR2: GTSNPN, SVGIG (reference sequence). CDR3 DNA sequence: TGTGCCTGGAGTCAGGGGAACAATCAGCCCCAGCATTTT. Its protein is CAWSQGNNQPQHF.

The chain recombines TRBV12-3 or TRBV12-4 with TRBJ2-7; D call uncertain. V was shortened by 4 bases and J by 7 bases, with 8 bases between the two germline ends. CDR3 length equals 11 residues. The CDR3 DNA is TGTGCCAGCAGTTCGATACGGGAGCAGTACTTC. It specifies CASSSIREQYF.

This chain uses TRBV6-5 with TRBJ2-7, with D perhaps TRBD2 (5 bases). The germline V gene has CDR1 MNHEY and CDR2 SVGAGI. The CDR3 is 13 residues long. V gave up 8 bases and J gave up 7 bases, with 18 bases separating them. The CDR3 here is CASRKPGGLEQYF. CDR3 coding DNA: TGTGCCAGCCGTAAGCCGGGCGGACTTGAGCAGTACTTC.

The chain links TRBV6-2 or TRBV6-3 to TRBJ1-1; D unclear. The ends were cut back, 2 bases at V and 0 bases at J, with 4 bases in the middle. Per germline, CDR1 MNHEY and CDR2 SVGEGT. The CDR3 runs 13 residues. CDR3 nucleotides: TGTGCCAGCAGTTACCGGGTGAACACTGAAGCTTTCTTT. It translates to CASSYRVNTEAFF.

The chain carries TRBV4-1 and TRBJ2-5; perhaps TRBD2 as D (5 bases). V was cut by 0 bases and J by 5 bases, with 13 bases left in between. Germline V gene lookup returns CDR1 MGHRA and CDR2 YSYEKL. The CDR3 length is 15 residues. The CDR3 DNA follows: TGCGCCAGCAGCCAAGATTACTCTCCGGGGGAGACCCAGTACTTC. This codes for CASSQDYSPGETQYF.

This clone was detected a few times. J is TRBJ1-6 and V is TRBV2; TRBD1 is a possible D gene (6 bases). V was clipped by 4 bases and J by 7 bases, with 14 bases between them. Germline V lookup: CDR1 SNHLY, CDR2 FYNNEI. The CDR3 consists of 15 residues. CDR3 in amino acids: CASSGWGHSNSPLHF. CDR3 in DNA: TGTGCCAGCAGTGGTTGGGGGCACAGCAATTCACCCCTCCACTTT.

This chain joins TRBV29-1 and TRBJ2-2; D is perhaps TRBD2 (7 bases). The CDR3 sequence is 14 residues long. The germline V and J ends were trimmed by 4 bases and 4 bases, with 13 bases remaining between them. Germline assignment: CDR1 SQVTM and CDR2 ANQGSEA. CDR3 amino acids: CSVGRGLGTGELFF. Written as DNA, the CDR3 is TGCAGCGTTGGGCGGGGGCTCGGCACCGGGGAGCTGTTTTTT.

The chain has TRBV5-4 and TRBJ2-2, with a tentative D call TRBD1 (7 bases). From germline, CDR1 is SGHNT and CDR2 YYREEE (reference sequence). The CDR3 consists of 16 residues. V lost 4 bases and J lost 0, with 13 bases in between. Here the CDR3 reads CASSPLRGANTGELFF. In nucleotides, the CDR3 is TGTGCCAGCAGCCCACTCAGGGGGGCGAACACCGGGGAGCTGTTTTTT.

This sequence joins TRBV24-1 and TRBJ1-2; a weak D match, TRBD1 (6 bases). Germline V gives CDR1 KGHDR, CDR2 SFDVKD. There are 12 residues in the CDR3. V lost 9 bases and J lost 1, with 8 bases in between. In DNA, the CDR3 is TGTGCCACCCAGGACAGTAACTATGGCTACACCTTC. Translating gives CATQDSNYGYTF.

Turning to this clone: The identical CDR3 is also encoded by other nucleotide sequences in the sample. The chain carries TRBV19 and TRBJ2-1; TRBD1 matches 7 bases. J was trimmed by 4 bases and V by 4 bases; bases with no gene match: 4. In germline, CDR1 is LNHDA, CDR2 SQIVND (reference sequence). This CDR3 region has 14 residues. DNA for the CDR3: TGTGCCAGTAGTAAAGGGGGCGATTACAATGAGCAGTTCTTC. This codes for CASSKGGDYNEQFF. The variable domain in full, with the rest retrieved from reference TRBV19 and TRBJ2-1, is DGGITQSPKYLFRKEGQNVTLSCEQNLNHDAMYWYRQDPGQGLRLIYYSQIVNDFQKGDIAEGYSVSREKKESFPLTVTSAQKNPTAFYLCASSKGGDYNEQFFGPGTRLTVL.

This clone showed up just a few times. The V gene is TRBV15, the J gene TRBJ2-7; 10 bases are a match to TRBD2. Germline values: CDR1 LNHNV, CDR2 YYDKDF (reference sequence). Trimming at V came to 2 bases and at J to 1 base, leaving 11 bases not matched to a gene. The length of the CDR3 is 18 residues. The CDR3 nucleotides are TGTGCCACCAGCAGAAAACGGCTAGCGGGGGTGCGTTCCTACGAGCAGTACTTC. As protein: CATSRKRLAGVRSYEQYF.

The rearrangement uses TRBV10-3 and TRBJ1-4; TRBD1 is a possible D gene (6 bases). V was cut by 10 bases and J by 3 bases, with 12 bases left in between. CDR1 ENHRY and CDR2 SYGVKD come from the germline V gene. This CDR3 is 13 amino acids long. CDR3 protein: CATQGNANEKLFF. CDR3 coding DNA: TGTGCCACCCAGGGGAACGCTAATGAAAAACTGTTTTTT.